These 6 T cell receptor beta chains came from one sample sequenced in a study of neurological immune-mediated disorders. TCRdb ran MiXCR on the 5' RACE reads and lists one entry per CDR3 protein. The sample holds about 50,000 distinct CDR3 sequences, over 9% seen once. The sequenced sample was PBMCs. These receptors originate from a man between 70 and 80 years old with HTLV-1-associated myelopathy (HAM/TSP).

This clonotype was seen a few times. The chain has TRBV7-9 and TRBJ1-1; 7 bases align to TRBD1. CDR1 is SEHNR, CDR2 FQNEAQ, per germline (reference sequence). V was clipped by 5 bases and J by 4 bases; unmatched bases: 4. This CDR3 spans 13 amino acids. The CDR3 DNA sequence: TGTGCCAGCAGCCCCGACAGGGCCACTGAAGCTTTCTTT. Residues: CASSPDRATEAFF.

This clonotype came up many times. V usage is TRBV12-3 or TRBV12-4 and J usage is TRBJ1-5; D is perhaps TRBD1 (6 bases). Between the trimmed V and J ends, which lost 2 bases and 4 bases, there was a span of 21 bases. The CDR3 covers 18 residues. In nucleotides, the CDR3 is TGTGCCAGCAGTTTATTCCTATGGGACACAGAATTTAATCAGCCCCAGCATTTT. Protein product: CASSLFLWDTEFNQPQHF.

In its sample, this clonotype was seen many times. The chain joins TRBV12-3 or TRBV12-4 to TRBJ1-5, with TRBD1 matching 9 bases. The CDR3 spans 13 residues. V lost 4 bases to trimming and J lost 6 bases; unmatched junction nucleotides: 1. The CDR3 DNA is TGTGCCAGCAGTTGGGACAGGGCTCAGCCCCAGCATTTT. This encodes CASSWDRAQPQHF.

This clonotype occurred many times. The chain carries TRBV7-6 and TRBJ1-5, with D hard to call. The CDR3 is made up of 14 amino acids. CDR1 and CDR2 from the germline V gene are SGHVS and FNYEAQ. Trimming cost V 5 bases and J 2 bases, with 10 bases left between them. The CDR3 DNA is TGTGCCAGCAGCCCCGACGGGGGCAATCAGCCCCAGCATTTT. This translates into CASSPDGGNQPQHF.

The chain carries TRBV4-3 and TRBJ2-5, with 7 bases aligning to TRBD2. V trimming: 1 base; J trimming: 2 bases; junction bases outside the gene matches: 4. The CDR3 contains 15 residues. Germline values: CDR1 LGHNA, CDR2 YSLEER. CDR3 in amino acids: CASSQGVGGQETQYF. The DNA for the CDR3 is TGCGCCAGCAGCCAAGGTGTGGGAGGGCAAGAGACCCAGTACTTC.

This clonotype was observed many times. The chain recombines TRBV28 with TRBJ2-3; 8 bases agree with TRBD1. With V trimmed by 2 bases and J by 6 bases, 13 bases remained unmatched. The CDR3 has 17 residues. CDR1 is MDHEN, CDR2 SYDVKM, per germline. CDR3 sequence (DNA): TGTGCCAGCAGTTTAGGGTTCAGGACAGGGCATACGGATACGCAGTATTTT. Translating gives CASSLGFRTGHTDTQYF.